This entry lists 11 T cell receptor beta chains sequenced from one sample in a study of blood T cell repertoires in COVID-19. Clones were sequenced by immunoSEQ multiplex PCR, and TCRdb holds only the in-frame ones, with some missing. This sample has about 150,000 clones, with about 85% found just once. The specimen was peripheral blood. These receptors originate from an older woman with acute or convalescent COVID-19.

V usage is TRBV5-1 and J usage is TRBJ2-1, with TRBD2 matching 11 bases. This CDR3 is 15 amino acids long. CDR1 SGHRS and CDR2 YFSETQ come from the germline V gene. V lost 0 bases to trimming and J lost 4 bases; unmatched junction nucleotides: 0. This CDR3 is CASSLGTSGYNEQFF. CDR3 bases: TGCGCCAGCAGCTTGGGGACTAGCGGGTACAATGAGCAGTTCTTC.

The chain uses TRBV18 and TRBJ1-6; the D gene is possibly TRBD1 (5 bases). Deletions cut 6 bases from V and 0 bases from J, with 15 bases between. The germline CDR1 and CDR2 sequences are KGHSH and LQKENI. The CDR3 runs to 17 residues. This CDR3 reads CASSPEGPGSYNSPLHF. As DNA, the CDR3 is TGTGCCAGCTCTCCGGAGGGGCCCGGCTCCTATAATTCACCCCTCCACTTT. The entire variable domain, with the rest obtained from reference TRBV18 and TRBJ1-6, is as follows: NAGVMQNPRHLVRRRGQEARLRCSPMKGHSHVYWYRQLPEEGLKFMVYLQKENIIDESGMPKERFSAEFPKEGPSILRIQQVVRGDSAAYFCASSPEGPGSYNSPLHFGNGTRLTVT.

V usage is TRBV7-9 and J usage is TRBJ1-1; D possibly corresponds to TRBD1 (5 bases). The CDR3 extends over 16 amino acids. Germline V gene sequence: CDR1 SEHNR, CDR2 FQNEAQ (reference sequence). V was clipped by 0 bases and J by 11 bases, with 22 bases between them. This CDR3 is CASSLARIQATSYAFF. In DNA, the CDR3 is TGTGCCAGCAGCTTAGCGCGGATACAGGCTACGTCCTATGCTTTCTTT.

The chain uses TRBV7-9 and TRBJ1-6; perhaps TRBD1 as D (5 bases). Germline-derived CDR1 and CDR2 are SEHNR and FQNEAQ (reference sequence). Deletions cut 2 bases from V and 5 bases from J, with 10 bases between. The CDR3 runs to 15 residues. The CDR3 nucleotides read TGTGCCAGCAGCTTACGACAGATGGATAATTCACCCCTCCACTTT. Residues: CASSLRQMDNSPLHF.

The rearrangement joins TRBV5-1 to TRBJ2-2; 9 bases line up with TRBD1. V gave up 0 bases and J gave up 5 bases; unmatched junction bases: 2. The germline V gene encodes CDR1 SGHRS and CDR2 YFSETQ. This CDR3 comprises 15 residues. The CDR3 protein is CASSLAGQGTGELFF. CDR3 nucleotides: TGCGCCAGCAGCTTGGCCGGACAGGGGACCGGGGAGCTGTTTTTT.

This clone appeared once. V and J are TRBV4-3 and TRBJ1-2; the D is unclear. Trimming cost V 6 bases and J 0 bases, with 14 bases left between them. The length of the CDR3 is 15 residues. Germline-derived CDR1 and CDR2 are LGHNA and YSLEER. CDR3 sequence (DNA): TGCGCCAGCAGTTTGTACAGTCAATCTAACTATGGCTACACCTTC. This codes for CASSLYSQSNYGYTF.

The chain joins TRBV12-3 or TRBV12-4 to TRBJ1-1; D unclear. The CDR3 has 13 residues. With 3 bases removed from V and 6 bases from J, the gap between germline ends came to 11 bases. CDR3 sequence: CASSLGEGAEAFF. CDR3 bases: TGTGCCAGCAGTTTGGGTGAGGGCGCTGAAGCTTTCTTT.

As DNA, the CDR3 is TGTGCCAGCAGTTCGCGCAGGGAGCAGTTCTTC. The encoded protein is CASSSRREQFF. The V call is TRBV6-2 or TRBV6-3, the J call TRBJ2-1; D not certain. CDR1 and CDR2 from the germline V gene are MNHEY and SVGEGT. The V end lost 4 bases, the J end lost 10 bases, and 8 bases lay between the germline ends. CDR3 length: 11 amino acids.

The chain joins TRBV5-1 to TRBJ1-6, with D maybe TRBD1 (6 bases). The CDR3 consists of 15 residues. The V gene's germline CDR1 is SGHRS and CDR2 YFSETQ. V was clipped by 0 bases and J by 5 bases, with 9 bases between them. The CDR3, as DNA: TGCGCCAGCAGCTTGGAAGGACAGAATAATTCACCCCTCCACTTT. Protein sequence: CASSLEGQNNSPLHF.

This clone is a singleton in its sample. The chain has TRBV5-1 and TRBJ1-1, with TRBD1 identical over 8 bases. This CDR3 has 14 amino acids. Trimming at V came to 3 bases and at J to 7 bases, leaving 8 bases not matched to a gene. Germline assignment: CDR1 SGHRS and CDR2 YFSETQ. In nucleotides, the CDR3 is TGCGCCAGCAGCTCCGGGACAGGTTCTAATGAAGCTTTCTTT. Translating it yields CASSSGTGSNEAFF.

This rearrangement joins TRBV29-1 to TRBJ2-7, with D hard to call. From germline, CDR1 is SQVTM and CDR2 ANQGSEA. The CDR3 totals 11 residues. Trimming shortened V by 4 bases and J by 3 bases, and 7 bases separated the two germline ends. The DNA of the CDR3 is TGCAGCGTTGTTAGTAGCTACGAGCAGTACTTC. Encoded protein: CSVVSSYEQYF.